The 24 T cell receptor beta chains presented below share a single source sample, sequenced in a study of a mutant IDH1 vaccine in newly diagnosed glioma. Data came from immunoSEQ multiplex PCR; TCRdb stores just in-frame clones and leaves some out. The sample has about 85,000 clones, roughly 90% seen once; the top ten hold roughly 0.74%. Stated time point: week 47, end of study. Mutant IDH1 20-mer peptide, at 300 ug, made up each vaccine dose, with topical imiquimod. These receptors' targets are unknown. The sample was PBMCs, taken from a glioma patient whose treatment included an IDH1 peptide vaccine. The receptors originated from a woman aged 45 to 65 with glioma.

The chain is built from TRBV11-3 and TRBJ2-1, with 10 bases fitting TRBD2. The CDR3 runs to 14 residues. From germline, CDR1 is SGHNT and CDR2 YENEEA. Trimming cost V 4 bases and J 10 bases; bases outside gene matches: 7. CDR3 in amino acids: CASSSQREGVEQFF. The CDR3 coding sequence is TGTGCCAGCAGCTCGCAGCGGGAGGGCGTAGAGCAGTTCTTC.

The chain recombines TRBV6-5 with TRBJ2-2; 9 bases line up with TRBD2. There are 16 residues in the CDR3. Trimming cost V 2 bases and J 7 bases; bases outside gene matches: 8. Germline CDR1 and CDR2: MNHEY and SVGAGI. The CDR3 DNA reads TGTGCCAGCAGTTACCCTAAGGCGGGAGGGAACGGGGAGCTGTTTTTT. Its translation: CASSYPKAGGNGELFF.

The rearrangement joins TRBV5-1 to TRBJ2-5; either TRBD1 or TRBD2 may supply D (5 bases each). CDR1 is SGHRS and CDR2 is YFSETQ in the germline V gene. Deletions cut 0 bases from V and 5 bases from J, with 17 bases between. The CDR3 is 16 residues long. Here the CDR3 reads CASSLDSGGVWETQYF. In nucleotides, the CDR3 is TGCGCCAGCAGCTTGGACAGTGGGGGAGTGTGGGAGACCCAGTACTTC.

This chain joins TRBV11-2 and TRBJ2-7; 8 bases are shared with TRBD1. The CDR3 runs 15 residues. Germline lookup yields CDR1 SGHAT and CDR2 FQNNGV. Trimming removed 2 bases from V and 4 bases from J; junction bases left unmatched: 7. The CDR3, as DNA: TGTGCCAGCAGCTTAATTCAGGGGGCGTGGTACGAGCAGTACTTC. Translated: CASSLIQGAWYEQYF.

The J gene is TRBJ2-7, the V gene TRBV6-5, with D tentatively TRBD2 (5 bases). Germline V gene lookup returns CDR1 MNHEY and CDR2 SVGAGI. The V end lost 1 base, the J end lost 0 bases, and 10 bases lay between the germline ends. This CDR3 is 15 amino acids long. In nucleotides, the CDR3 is TGTGCCAGCAGTTACTGGGCGGGCGGCTCCTACGAGCAGTACTTC. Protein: CASSYWAGGSYEQYF.

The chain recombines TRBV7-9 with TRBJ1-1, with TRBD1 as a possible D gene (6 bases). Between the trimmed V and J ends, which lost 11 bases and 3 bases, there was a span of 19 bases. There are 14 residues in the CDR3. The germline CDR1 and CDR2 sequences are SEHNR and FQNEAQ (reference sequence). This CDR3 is CASKGAGDYTEAFF. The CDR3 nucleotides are TGTGCCTCGAAAGGGGCAGGGGACTACACTGAAGCTTTCTTT.

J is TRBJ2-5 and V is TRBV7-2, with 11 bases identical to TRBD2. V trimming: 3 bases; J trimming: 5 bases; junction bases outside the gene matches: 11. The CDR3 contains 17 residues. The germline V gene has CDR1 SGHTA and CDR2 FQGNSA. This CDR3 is CASSFRLAGRGGETQYF. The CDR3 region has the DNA TGTGCCAGCAGCTTCAGACTAGCGGGAAGGGGCGGGGAGACCCAGTACTTC.

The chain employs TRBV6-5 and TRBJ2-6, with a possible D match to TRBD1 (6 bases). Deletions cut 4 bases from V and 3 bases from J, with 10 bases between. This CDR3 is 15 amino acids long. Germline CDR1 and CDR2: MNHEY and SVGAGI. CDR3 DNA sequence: TGTGCCAGCAGTTCGACAGGAGGTGGGGCCAACGTCCTGACTTTC. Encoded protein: CASSSTGGGANVLTF.

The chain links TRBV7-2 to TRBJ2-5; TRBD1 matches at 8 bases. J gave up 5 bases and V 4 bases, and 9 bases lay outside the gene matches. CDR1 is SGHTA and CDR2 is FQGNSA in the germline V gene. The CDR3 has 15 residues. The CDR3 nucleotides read TGTGCCAGCAGCTCGGGGACAGGATGGAGCGAGACCCAGTACTTC. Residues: CASSSGTGWSETQYF. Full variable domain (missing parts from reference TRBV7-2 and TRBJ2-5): GAGVSQSPSNKVTEKGKDVELRCDPISGHTALYWYRQSLGQGLEFLIYFQGNSAPDKSGLPSDRFSAERTGGSVSTLTIQRTQQEDSAVYLCASSSGTGWSETQYFGPGTRLLVL.

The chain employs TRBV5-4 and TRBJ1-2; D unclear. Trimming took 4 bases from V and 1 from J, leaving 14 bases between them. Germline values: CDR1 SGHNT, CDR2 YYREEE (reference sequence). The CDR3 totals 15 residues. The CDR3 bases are TGTGCCAGCAGCCCGGCCGCGGGATATAACTATGGCTACACCTTC. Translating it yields CASSPAAGYNYGYTF.

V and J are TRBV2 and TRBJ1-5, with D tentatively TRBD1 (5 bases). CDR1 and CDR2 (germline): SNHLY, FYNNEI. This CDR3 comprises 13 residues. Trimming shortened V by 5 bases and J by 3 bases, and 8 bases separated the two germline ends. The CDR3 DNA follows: TGTGCCAGCAGTCCAGGGACCAATCAGCCCCAGCATTTT. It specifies CASSPGTNQPQHF.

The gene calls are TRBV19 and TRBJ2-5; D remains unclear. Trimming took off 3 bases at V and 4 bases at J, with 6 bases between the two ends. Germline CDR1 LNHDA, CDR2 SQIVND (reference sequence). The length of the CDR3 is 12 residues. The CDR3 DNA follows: TGTGCCAGTAGTATGTGGGGAGAGACCCAGTACTTC. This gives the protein CASSMWGETQYF.

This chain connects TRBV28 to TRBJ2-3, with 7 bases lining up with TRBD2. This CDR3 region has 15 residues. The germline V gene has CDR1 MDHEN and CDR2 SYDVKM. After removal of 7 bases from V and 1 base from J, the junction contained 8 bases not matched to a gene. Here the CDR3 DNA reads TGTGCCAGCAACGGCGGGAGTGCGGGCACAGATACGCAGTATTTT. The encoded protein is CASNGGSAGTDTQYF.

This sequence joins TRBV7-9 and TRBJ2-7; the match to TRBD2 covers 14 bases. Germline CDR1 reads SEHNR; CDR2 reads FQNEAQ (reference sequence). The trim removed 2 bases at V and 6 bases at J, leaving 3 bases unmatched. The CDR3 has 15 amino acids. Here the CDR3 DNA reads TGTGCCAGCAGCTTACCGGGACTAGCGGGAGCCGAGCAGTACTTC. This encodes CASSLPGLAGAEQYF.

The CDR3 sequence is CASSTGGRAYEQYF. As DNA, the CDR3 is TGCGCCAGCAGCACAGGGGGGAGGGCCTACGAGCAGTACTTC. The genes are TRBV5-1 and TRBJ2-7, with D possibly matching TRBD1 (8 bases). Per germline, CDR1 SGHRS and CDR2 YFSETQ. Trimming removed 4 bases at V and 2 bases at J, with 13 bases between. The CDR3 spans 14 residues. Together with reference TRBV5-1 and TRBJ2-7, the CDR3 gives the full variable domain: KAGVTQTPRYLIKTRGQQVTLSCSPISGHRSVSWYQQTPGQGLQFLFEYFSETQRNKGNFPGRFSGRQFSNSRSEMNVSTLELGDSALYLCASSTGGRAYEQYFGPGTRLTVT.

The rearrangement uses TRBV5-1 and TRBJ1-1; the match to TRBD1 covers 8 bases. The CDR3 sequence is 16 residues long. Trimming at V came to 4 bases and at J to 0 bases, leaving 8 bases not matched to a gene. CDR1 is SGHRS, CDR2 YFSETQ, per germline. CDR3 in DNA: TGCGCCAGCAGCCGACGGACAGGGACTTTGAACACTGAAGCTTTCTTT. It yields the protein CASSRRTGTLNTEAFF.

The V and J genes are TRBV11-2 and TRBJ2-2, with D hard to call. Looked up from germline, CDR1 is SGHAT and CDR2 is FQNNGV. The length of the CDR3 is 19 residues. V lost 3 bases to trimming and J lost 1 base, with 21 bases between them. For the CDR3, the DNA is TGTGCCAGCAGCTTGAGGTTTCAGACCGCCCAAGAGAACACCGGGGAGCTGTTTTTT. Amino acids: CASSLRFQTAQENTGELFF.

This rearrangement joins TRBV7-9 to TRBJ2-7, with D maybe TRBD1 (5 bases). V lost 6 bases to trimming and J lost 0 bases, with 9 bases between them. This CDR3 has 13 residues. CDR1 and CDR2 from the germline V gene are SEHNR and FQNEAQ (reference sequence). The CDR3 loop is CASRPDSSYEQYF. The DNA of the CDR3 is TGTGCCAGCAGGCCCGACAGCTCCTACGAGCAGTACTTC.

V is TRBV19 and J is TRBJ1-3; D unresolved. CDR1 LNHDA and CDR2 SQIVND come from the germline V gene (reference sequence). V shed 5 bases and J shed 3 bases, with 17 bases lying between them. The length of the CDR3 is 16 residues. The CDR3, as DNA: TGTGCCAGTAGTGACCGGGATTCTCCCTTTGGAAACACCATATATTTT. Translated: CASSDRDSPFGNTIYF.

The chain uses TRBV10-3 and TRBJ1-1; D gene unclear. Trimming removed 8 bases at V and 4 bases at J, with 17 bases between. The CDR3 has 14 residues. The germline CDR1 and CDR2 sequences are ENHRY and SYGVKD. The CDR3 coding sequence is TGTGCCATCCGGCCTTTGGATGGTACCACTGAAGCTTTCTTT. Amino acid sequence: CAIRPLDGTTEAFF.

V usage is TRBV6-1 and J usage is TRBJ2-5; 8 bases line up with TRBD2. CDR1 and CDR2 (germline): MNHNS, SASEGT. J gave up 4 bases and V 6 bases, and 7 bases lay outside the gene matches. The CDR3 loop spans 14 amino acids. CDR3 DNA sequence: TGTGCCAGCAGAAGGGGGAGCGGGAGAGAGACCCAGTACTTC. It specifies CASRRGSGRETQYF.

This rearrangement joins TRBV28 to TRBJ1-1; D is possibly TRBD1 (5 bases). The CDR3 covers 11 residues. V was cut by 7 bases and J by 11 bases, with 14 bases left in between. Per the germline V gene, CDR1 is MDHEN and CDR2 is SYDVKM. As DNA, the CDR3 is TGTGCCAGCATCACGGGGACGGTGGCTTTCTTT. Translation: CASITGTVAFF.

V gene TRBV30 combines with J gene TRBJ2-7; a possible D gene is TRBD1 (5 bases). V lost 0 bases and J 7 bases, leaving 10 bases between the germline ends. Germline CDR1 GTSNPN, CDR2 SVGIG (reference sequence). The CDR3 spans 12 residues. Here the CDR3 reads CAWSVTWTEQYF. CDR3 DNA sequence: TGTGCCTGGAGTGTTACCTGGACAGAGCAGTACTTC.

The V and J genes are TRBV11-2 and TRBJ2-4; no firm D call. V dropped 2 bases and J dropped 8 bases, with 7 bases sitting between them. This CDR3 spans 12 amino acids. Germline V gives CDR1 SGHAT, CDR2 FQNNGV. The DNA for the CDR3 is TGTGCCAGCAGCTTAATGAAGGACATTCAGTACTTC. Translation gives CASSLMKDIQYF.